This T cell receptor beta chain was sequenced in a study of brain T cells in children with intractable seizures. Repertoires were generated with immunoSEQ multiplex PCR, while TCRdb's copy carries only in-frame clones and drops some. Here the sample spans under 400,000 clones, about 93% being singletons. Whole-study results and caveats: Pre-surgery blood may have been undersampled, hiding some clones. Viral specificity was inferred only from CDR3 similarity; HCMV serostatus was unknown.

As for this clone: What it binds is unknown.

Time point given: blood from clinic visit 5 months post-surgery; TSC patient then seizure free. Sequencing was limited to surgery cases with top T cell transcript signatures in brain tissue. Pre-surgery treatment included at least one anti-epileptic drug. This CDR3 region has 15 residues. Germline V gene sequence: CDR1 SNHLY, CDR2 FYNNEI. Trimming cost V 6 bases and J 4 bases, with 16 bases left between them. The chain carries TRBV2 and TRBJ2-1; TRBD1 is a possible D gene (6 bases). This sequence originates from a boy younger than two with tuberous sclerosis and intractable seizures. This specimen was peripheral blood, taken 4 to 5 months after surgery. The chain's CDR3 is CASRRGWGPYNEQFF. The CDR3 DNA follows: TGTGCCAGCAGAAGGGGGTGGGGGCCTTACAATGAGCAGTTCTTC.